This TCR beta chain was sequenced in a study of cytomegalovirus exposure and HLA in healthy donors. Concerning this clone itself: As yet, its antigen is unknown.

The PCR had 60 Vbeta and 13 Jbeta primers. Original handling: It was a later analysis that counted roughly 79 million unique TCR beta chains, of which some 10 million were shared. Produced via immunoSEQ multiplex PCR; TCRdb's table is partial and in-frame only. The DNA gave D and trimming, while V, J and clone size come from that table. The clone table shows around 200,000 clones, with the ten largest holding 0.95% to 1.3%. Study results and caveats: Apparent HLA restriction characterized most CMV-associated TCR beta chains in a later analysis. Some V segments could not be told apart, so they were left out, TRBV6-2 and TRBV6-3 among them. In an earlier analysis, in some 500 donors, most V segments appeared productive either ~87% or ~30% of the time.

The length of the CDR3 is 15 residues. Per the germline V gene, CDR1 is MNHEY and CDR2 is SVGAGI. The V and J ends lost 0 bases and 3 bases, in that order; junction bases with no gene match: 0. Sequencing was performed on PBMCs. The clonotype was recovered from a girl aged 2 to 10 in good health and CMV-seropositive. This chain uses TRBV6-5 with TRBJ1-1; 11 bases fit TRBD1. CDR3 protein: CASSYSGQGDTEAFF. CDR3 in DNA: TGTGCCAGCAGTTACTCGGGACAGGGGGACACTGAAGCTTTCTTT.